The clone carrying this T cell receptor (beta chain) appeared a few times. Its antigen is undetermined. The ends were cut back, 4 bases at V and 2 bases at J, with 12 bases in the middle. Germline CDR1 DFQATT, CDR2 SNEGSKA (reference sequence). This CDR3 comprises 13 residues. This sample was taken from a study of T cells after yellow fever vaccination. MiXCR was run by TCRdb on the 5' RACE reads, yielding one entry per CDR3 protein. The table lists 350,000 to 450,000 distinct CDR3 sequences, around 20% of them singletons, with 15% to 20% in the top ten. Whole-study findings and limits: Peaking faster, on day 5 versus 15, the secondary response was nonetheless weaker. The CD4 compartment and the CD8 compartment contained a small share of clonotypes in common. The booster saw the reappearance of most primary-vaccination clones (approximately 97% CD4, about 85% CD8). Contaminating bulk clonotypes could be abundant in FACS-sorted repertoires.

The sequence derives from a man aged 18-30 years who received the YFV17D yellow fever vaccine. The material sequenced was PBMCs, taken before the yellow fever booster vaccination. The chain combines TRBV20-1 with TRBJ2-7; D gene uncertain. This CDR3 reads CSAKKPGAYEQYV. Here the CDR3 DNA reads TGCAGTGCTAAAAAGCCCGGAGCCTACGAGCAGTACGTC.